This TCR beta chain was captured by sequencing in a study of OX40 agonist ivuxolimab in advanced cancers. Study context: Previous treatment with anti-PD-1, anti-PD-L1 or anti-CTLA-4 therapy was allowed; more than 35% had received some.

Some clones are missing from TCRdb's copy, which holds only in-frame ones; the method was immunoSEQ multiplex PCR. Among almost 70,000 clones, roughly 87% were seen once, and the ten largest hold around 3.6%. Trimming removed 0 bases from V and 3 bases from J, with 10 bases in between. Germline assignment: CDR1 SGHNT and CDR2 YYREEE (reference sequence). The CDR3 covers 14 residues. This clone was observed once. The antigen is unknown. Study outcomes and limitations: Clonal expansion from baseline to week 6 occurred in both CD4+ and CD8+ T cells. Some patients who did not respond also had low normalized T-cell clonal expansion. CD8+ T cells were the subset that, on average, had more expanded clones than CD4+.

The receptor comes from an adult with an advanced solid tumor such as melanoma, head and neck, liver or kidney cancer. The sequenced sample was CD4+ or CD8+ T cells sorted from blood, obtained in a trial of the OX40 agonist ivuxolimab. The chain links TRBV5-4 to TRBJ2-7; D uncertain. The CDR3 region has the DNA TGTGCCAGCAGCTTGGTGGGCGCGAACTACGAGCAGTACTTC. Its translation is CASSLVGANYEQYF. Drawing the rest from reference TRBV5-4 and TRBJ2-7, the complete variable domain is ETGVTQSPTHLIKTRGQQVTLRCSSQSGHNTVSWYQQALGQGPQFIFQYYREEENGRGNFPPRFSGLQFPNYSSELNVNALELDDSALYLCASSLVGANYEQYFGPGTRLTVT.